Listed below are T cell receptor beta chains from one sample, sequenced in a study of T cell responses to AZD1222 COVID-19 vaccine. Assay: immunoSEQ multiplex PCR; the TCRdb copy retains only in-frame clones and omits some. The data contain around 150,000 clones, 90% of them singletons. Sequencing used peripheral blood, obtained 28 days after the second AZD1222 dose. Receptors were obtained from an adult who received the AZD1222 COVID-19 vaccine. The CDR3 runs from the conserved cysteine through the conserved F or W. Clone size appears in some rows only: once, few, many, or a class for an expanded clone.

NA	TRBV28	TRBJ1-2	CASTTPYGYTF
NA	TRBV7-9	TRBJ1-1	CASSLVQFGGAFF
NA	TRBV19	TRBJ1-2	CASSVQGFGGYTF
NA	TRBV7-2	TRBJ1-2	CASNLDGSNYGYTF
once	TRBV7-9	TRBJ1-2	CASSLDRRGYYGYTF
NA	TRBV20-1	TRBJ2-7	CSASSAGEGSYEQYF
NA	TRBV6-6	TRBJ2-7	CASSYRPGTGFDEQYF
NA	TRBV30	TRBJ1-2	CASRDSINYGYTF
NA	TRBV19	TRBJ1-5	CASSIGQGEGNQPQHF
NA	TRBV9	TRBJ1-1	CASSVDLRSYTEAFF
NA	TRBV28	TRBJ1-1	CASSLQRGETEAFF
NA	TRBV11-1	TRBJ2-7	CASSPGLAGSYEQYF
NA	TRBV7-8	TRBJ1-3	CASSRLSARVYF
few	TRBV4-3	TRBJ2-2	CASSQDVVIRSGASWELFF
NA	TRBV13	TRBJ1-2	CASSLGGVYGYTF
NA	TRBV5-4	TRBJ2-2	CASSQSFTTGMNTGELFF
NA	TRBV6-5	TRBJ2-7	CASSYPDRVGEQYF
NA	TRBV3-1/TRBV3-2	TRBJ2-6	CASSQGLAGGVGAGANVLTF